This TCR beta chain was retrieved from a study of shared T cell receptors in the human thymus. Germline assignment: CDR1 SGHRS and CDR2 YFSETQ. The CDR3 runs 16 residues. The germline V and J ends were trimmed by 4 bases and 11 bases, with 24 bases remaining between them. Sequenced by immunoSEQ multiplex PCR; TCRdb stores in-frame clones only, minus some. The sample lists approximately 400,000 clones, over 90% seen once, with 0.015% to 0.025% in the top ten. The receptor comes from a human donor. The rearrangement uses TRBV5-1 and TRBJ1-4, with D possibly being TRBD1 (5 bases). The sample comprised thymocytes. The CDR3 DNA follows: TGCGCCAGCAGCATCTCGGCGGGGACTATTATGGGGAAACTGTTTTTT. Protein: CASSISAGTIMGKLFF.